Shown below are 13 T cell receptor beta chains from a single sample sequenced in a study of blood T cell repertoires in COVID-19. Sequencing was performed with immunoSEQ multiplex PCR; in TCRdb, only in-frame clones are kept and a portion is missing. The sample has a few hundred thousand clones, approximately 86% seen once. Sequencing used PBMCs or T cells enriched from blood (not recorded which). These receptors were collected from a woman in her forties with acute COVID-19.

The sample holds one count of this clone. The chain uses TRBV15 and TRBJ2-5, with 12 bases fitting TRBD2. The germline V gene encodes CDR1 LNHNV and CDR2 YYDKDF (reference sequence). Unmatched junction bases numbered 18, after V lost 5 bases and J lost 5 bases. This CDR3 is built from 19 residues. DNA for the CDR3: TGTGCCACCAGCCTCTATAGCGGTCTAGCGGGAGGGAAGACGGAGACCCAGTACTTC. This encodes CATSLYSGLAGGKTETQYF. Using reference TRBV15 and TRBJ2-5 for the parts outside the CDR3, the full variable domain is DAMVIQNPRYQVTQFGKPVTLSCSQTLNHNVMYWYQQKSSQAPKLLFHYYDKDFNNEADTPDNFQSRRPNTSFCFLDIRSPGLGDTAMYLCATSLYSGLAGGKTETQYFGPGTRLLVL.

The rearrangement joins TRBV28 to TRBJ1-3; TRBD1 agrees at 7 bases. V gave up 9 bases and J gave up 0 bases; unmatched junction bases: 5. Germline lookup yields CDR1 MDHEN and CDR2 SYDVKM. CDR3 length: 14 residues. The CDR3 loop reads CASWRDSSGNTIYF. The CDR3 DNA reads as TGTGCCAGTTGGCGGGACAGCTCTGGAAACACCATATATTTT. The entire variable domain, with the rest obtained from reference TRBV28 and TRBJ1-3, is as follows: DVKVTQSSRYLVKRTGEKVFLECVQDMDHENMFWYRQDPGLGLRLIYFSYDVKMKEKGDIPEGYSVSREKKERFSLILESASTNQTSMYLCASWRDSSGNTIYFGEGSWLTVV.

The rearrangement links TRBV4-3 to TRBJ2-6, with D hard to call. The CDR3 has 16 residues. Germline lookup yields CDR1 LGHNA and CDR2 YSLEER. Trimming removed 0 bases from V and 1 base from J, with 7 bases in between. The CDR3 nucleotides read TGCGCCAGCAGCCAAGAAACTACGTCTGGGGCCAACGTCCTGACTTTC. It specifies CASSQETTSGANVLTF.

This chain joins TRBV7-3 and TRBJ2-6; 8 bases align to TRBD1. The CDR3 is 15 amino acids. Germline CDR1 and CDR2: SGHTA and FQGTGA. Unmatched junction bases numbered 2, after V lost 5 bases and J lost 2 bases. This CDR3 is CASSAGGAGANVLTF. The CDR3 DNA is TGTGCCAGCAGCGCAGGGGGCGCTGGGGCCAACGTCCTGACTTTC.

The chain is built from TRBV19 and TRBJ1-5; 9 bases map to TRBD1. This CDR3 comprises 15 residues. Germline CDR1 is LNHDA and CDR2 is SQIVND (reference sequence). V trimming: 1 base; J trimming: 6 bases; junction bases outside the gene matches: 4. As DNA, the CDR3 is TGTGCCAGTAGTATAGGGGGACAGGGCTCTCAGCCCCAGCATTTT. It yields the protein CASSIGGQGSQPQHF.

The chain combines TRBV24-1 with TRBJ2-3; 12 bases agree with TRBD2. The CDR3 covers 15 residues. Germline V lookup: CDR1 KGHDR, CDR2 SFDVKD. Germline trimming cut 9 bases from V and 7 bases from J; bases unmatched to any gene: 10. CDR3: CATQSTSGSVNTQYF. The CDR3 bases are TGTGCCACCCAATCGACTAGCGGGAGTGTAAATACGCAGTATTTT.

The V call is TRBV28, the J call TRBJ1-5; no reliable D call. The CDR3 covers 12 residues. CDR1 is MDHEN and CDR2 is SYDVKM in the germline V gene. Trimming pared 3 bases from V and 7 bases from J, leaving 7 bases between. For the CDR3, the DNA is TGTGCCAGCAGTTTCGTGAGCCAGCCCCAGCATTTT. Its translation is CASSFVSQPQHF.

CDR3 coding DNA: TGTGCCATCAGTGAGGGCGGGGAAGCTTTCTTT. The encoded protein is CAISEGGEAFF. This chain links TRBV10-3 with TRBJ1-1; D not certain. V lost 2 bases and J lost 8, with 6 bases in between. This CDR3 contains 11 residues. Germline V gives CDR1 ENHRY, CDR2 SYGVKD.

The V and J genes are TRBV9 and TRBJ2-1; a weak D match, TRBD2 (7 bases). This CDR3 has 14 amino acids. V lost 0 bases, J lost 5 bases, and 9 bases lay in between. Looked up from germline, CDR1 is SGDLS and CDR2 is YYNGEE. The CDR3 loop reads CASSVGGGDNEQFF. The DNA of the CDR3 is TGTGCCAGCAGCGTAGGAGGGGGGGACAATGAGCAGTTCTTC.

The chain employs TRBV6-5 and TRBJ1-5; possibly TRBD1 for D (6 bases). Trimming took off 4 bases at V and 12 bases at J, with 10 bases between the two ends. The germline CDR1 and CDR2 sequences are MNHEY and SVGAGI. The CDR3 is 11 residues long. Here the CDR3 DNA reads TGTGCCAGCAGTTCAGGGGCCCTCCAGCATTTT. Amino acids: CASSSGALQHF.

The gene calls are TRBV4-3 and TRBJ1-4, with D possibly being TRBD1 (6 bases). Trimming pared 3 bases from V and 7 bases from J, leaving 18 bases between. CDR1 and CDR2 (germline): LGHNA, YSLEER. The CDR3 runs to 16 residues. The chain's CDR3 is CASSQPRTRGSEKLFF. Written as DNA, the CDR3 is TGCGCCAGCAGCCAGCCGCGGACTAGGGGGAGTGAAAAACTGTTTTTT.

The rearrangement uses TRBV5-1 and TRBJ2-7; weak D call: TRBD1 (6 bases). V dropped 0 bases and J dropped 6 bases, with 16 bases sitting between them. The germline V gene encodes CDR1 SGHRS and CDR2 YFSETQ. The CDR3 length is 15 residues. CDR3 bases: TGCGCCAGCAGCTTGGAGCTCAGGGGCCCCGTCGAGCAGTACTTC. Amino acid sequence: CASSLELRGPVEQYF.

This clone was seen more than once but under ten times. The chain employs TRBV28 and TRBJ2-5, with a weak D call TRBD1 (5 bases). CDR1 and CDR2 from the germline V gene are MDHEN and SYDVKM. V was shortened by 5 bases and J by 5 bases, with 6 bases between the two germline ends. The CDR3 is made up of 11 amino acids. CDR3 protein: CASSHRETQYF. CDR3 sequence (DNA): TGTGCCAGCAGTCACAGGGAGACCCAGTACTTC.